This T cell receptor beta chain derives from a study of shared clonotypes between healthy human individuals. Study results and limitations: Sharing across several donors was seen in 4% to 6.5% of naive CD4 clonotypes. What naive subsets generally showed was a larger estimated richness than memory subsets showed. Clonotypes shared by all four sorted-subset donors had higher generation probabilities than non-shared clonotypes.

It was CD45RO-negative cells, positively selected for CCR7, that made up naive CD8 cells, with terminally differentiated effector memory CD45RA+ cells excluded. The CDR3 runs to 14 residues. Deletions cut 5 bases from V and 0 bases from J, with 11 bases between. CDR1 is LGHNA, CDR2 YNFKEQ, per germline. With respect to this clone: Its cognate antigen is unknown.

TCRdb's copy holds only in-frame clones and misses some; the assay was immunoSEQ multiplex PCR. The table includes around 640,000 clones, approximately 96% detected once. J is TRBJ2-7 and V is TRBV4-2; D uncertain. The clonotype comes from a woman aged 25 to 45 in good health. The sequencing sample was made of naive CD8+ T cells sorted from blood. CDR3 nucleotide sequence: TGTGCCAGCAGCTACGGTAGCAGCTCCTACGAGCAGTACTTC. Translated, it gives CASSYGSSSYEQYF.